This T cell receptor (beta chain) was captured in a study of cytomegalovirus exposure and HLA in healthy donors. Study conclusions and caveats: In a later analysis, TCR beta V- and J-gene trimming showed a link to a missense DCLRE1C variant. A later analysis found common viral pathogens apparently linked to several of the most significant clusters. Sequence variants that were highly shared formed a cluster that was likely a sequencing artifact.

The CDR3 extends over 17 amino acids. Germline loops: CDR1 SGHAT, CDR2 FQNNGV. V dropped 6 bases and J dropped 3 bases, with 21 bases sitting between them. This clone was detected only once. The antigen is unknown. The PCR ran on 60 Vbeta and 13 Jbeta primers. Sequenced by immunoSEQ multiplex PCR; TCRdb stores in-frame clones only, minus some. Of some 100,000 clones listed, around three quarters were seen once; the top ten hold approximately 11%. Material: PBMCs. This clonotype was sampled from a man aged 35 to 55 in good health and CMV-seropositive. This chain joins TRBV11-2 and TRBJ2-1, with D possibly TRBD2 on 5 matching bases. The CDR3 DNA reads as TGTGCCAGCAGATCCAGTGGTCGGGGTGGCTACTACAATGAGCAGTTCTTC. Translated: CASRSSGRGGYYNEQFF.